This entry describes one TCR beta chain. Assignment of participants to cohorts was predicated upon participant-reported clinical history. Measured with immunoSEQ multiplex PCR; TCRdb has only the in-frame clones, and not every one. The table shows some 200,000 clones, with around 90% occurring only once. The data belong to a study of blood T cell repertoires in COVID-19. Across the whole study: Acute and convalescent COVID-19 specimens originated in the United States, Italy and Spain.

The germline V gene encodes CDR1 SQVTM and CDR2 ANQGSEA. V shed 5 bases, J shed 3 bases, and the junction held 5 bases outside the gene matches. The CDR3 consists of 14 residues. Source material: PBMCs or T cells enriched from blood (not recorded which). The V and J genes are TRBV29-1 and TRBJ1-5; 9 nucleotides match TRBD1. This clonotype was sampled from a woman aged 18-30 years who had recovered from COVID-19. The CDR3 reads CSVSTGGYNQPQHF. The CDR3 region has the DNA TGCAGCGTTTCAACAGGGGGCTACAATCAGCCCCAGCATTTT. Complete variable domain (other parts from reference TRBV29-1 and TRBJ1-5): SAVISQKPSRDICQRGTSLTIQCQVDSQVTMMFWYRQQPGQSLTLIATANQGSEATYESGFVIDKFPISRPNLTFSTLTVSNMSPEDSSIYLCSVSTGGYNQPQHFGDGTRLSIL.